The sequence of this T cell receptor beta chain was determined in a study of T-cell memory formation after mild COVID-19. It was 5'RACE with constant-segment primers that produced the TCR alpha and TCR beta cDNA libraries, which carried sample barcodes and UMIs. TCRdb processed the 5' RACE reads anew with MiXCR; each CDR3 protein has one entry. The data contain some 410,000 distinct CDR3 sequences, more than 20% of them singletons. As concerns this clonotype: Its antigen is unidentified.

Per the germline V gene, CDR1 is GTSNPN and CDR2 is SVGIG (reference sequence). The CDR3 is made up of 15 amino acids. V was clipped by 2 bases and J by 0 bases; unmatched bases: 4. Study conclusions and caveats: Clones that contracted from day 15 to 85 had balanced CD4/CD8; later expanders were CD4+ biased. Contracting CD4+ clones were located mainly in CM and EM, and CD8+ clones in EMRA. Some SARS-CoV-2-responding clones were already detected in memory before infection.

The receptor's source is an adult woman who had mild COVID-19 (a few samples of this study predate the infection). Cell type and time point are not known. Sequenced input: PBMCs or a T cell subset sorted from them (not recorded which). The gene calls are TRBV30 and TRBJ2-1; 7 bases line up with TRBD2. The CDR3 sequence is CAWSSGVSSYNEQFF. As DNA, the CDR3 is TGTGCCTGGAGTAGCGGGGTAAGCTCCTACAATGAGCAGTTCTTC.